Below are 17 T cell receptor beta chains sequenced from a single sample in a study of identical twins. A single record per CDR3 protein comes from TCRdb applying MiXCR to the 5' RACE reads. The table lists 270,000 or so distinct CDR3 sequences, approximately 8.3% of them singletons. This sample was also put to use in a study of yellow fever vaccine responses in identical twins.

What was sequenced was CD8+ T cells sorted from blood. These receptors originate from a woman aged 18-29 years in good health.

This clonotype was seen many times. V usage is TRBV10-3 and J usage is TRBJ2-1; D is possibly TRBD1 or TRBD2 (5 bases each). The CDR3 loop spans 17 amino acids. Trimming left V 0 bases short and J 4 bases short, with 16 bases between. The germline CDR1 and CDR2 sequences are ENHRY and SYGVKD. The CDR3 bases are TGTGCCATCAGTGAGTCGATTCAGGGAGACCCTTACAATGAGCAGTTCTTC. Translation gives CAISESIQGDPYNEQFF.

The chain uses TRBV28 and TRBJ2-3, with TRBD1 identical over 9 bases. The germline gives CDR1 MDHEN, CDR2 SYDVKM. The CDR3 has 15 residues. Unmatched junction bases numbered 8, after V lost 5 bases and J lost 5 bases. The CDR3 coding sequence is TGTGCCAGCAGTCCCCGGGACAGGGTGGTAGATACGCAGTATTTT. Protein sequence: CASSPRDRVVDTQYF.

This clonotype was recorded many times. The chain uses TRBV10-3 and TRBJ2-7; D remains ambiguous. Germline V gene lookup returns CDR1 ENHRY and CDR2 SYGVKD. This CDR3 contains 16 residues. V was trimmed by 0 bases and J by 0 bases, leaving 12 bases between them. CDR3 in amino acids: CAISESGETSSYEQYF. The CDR3 bases are TGTGCCATCAGTGAGTCTGGAGAAACGAGCTCCTACGAGCAGTACTTC.

This clonotype was picked up many times. The chain uses TRBV7-9 and TRBJ2-1; TRBD2 matches 11 bases. The CDR3 consists of 14 residues. Germline CDR1 is SEHNR and CDR2 is FQNEAQ (reference sequence). Germline trimming cut 9 bases from V and 5 bases from J; bases unmatched to any gene: 6. CDR3 in DNA: TGTGCCAGAGATAGCGGGAGGGCCGACAATGAGCAGTTCTTC. The encoded protein is CARDSGRADNEQFF.

This clonotype was detected many times. The genes are TRBV5-6 and TRBJ2-7; weak D call: TRBD2 (6 bases). Looked up from germline, CDR1 is SGHDT and CDR2 is YYEEEE. Between the trimmed V and J ends, which lost 0 bases and 2 bases, there was a span of 12 bases. The CDR3 length is 15 residues. The DNA of the CDR3 is TGTGCCAGCAGCTTGGGTGGGGACTTCCCCTACGAGCAGTACTTC. Translating it yields CASSLGGDFPYEQYF.

The chain is built from TRBV20-1 and TRBJ2-1; perhaps D is TRBD1 or TRBD2 (5 bases each). V lost 5 bases, J lost 0 bases, and 14 bases lay in between. Germline CDR1 DFQATT, CDR2 SNEGSKA (reference sequence). The CDR3 loop spans 15 amino acids. In DNA form, the CDR3 reads TGCAGTGCTTTAACCGGGGACCGCTCCTACAATGAGCAGTTCTTC. It codes for CSALTGDRSYNEQFF.

The chain recombines TRBV13 with TRBJ1-2; no clear D. The CDR3 has 13 residues. Deletions cut 6 bases from V and 8 bases from J, with 16 bases between. Germline CDR1 is PRHDT and CDR2 is FYEKMQ (reference sequence). The DNA for the CDR3 is TGTGCCAGCAGTCAGAAGCCCCCCAGGGGCTACACCTTC. It encodes CASSQKPPRGYTF.

This clonotype was seen many times. The CDR3 DNA sequence: TGTGCCACCAGTGATTTTGGACAGGGTGGAGAGACCCAGTACTTC. Translated: CATSDFGQGGETQYF. J is TRBJ2-5 and V is TRBV24-1; TRBD1 aligns across 8 bases. The CDR3 is 15 amino acids. V was pared by 1 base and J by 4 bases, with 4 bases of the junction left unmatched. Germline loops: CDR1 KGHDR, CDR2 SFDVKD.

This clonotype was recorded at least ten times. The gene calls are TRBV4-3 and TRBJ2-1; no clear D. Germline CDR1 LGHNA, CDR2 YSLEER. V shed 0 bases and J shed 6 bases, with 6 bases lying between them. The CDR3 contains 13 residues. The CDR3 here is CASSQDRSNEQFF. The CDR3 coding sequence is TGCGCCAGCAGCCAAGATCGGTCCAATGAGCAGTTCTTC.

In this sample, this clonotype turned up many times. The chain couples TRBV12-3 or TRBV12-4 to TRBJ2-3, with D tentatively TRBD1 (7 bases). With 3 bases removed from V and 4 bases from J, the gap between germline ends came to 11 bases. The CDR3 loop spans 14 amino acids. The CDR3 DNA reads TGTGCCAGCAGTTTCACAGGGGAGGCAGATACGCAGTATTTT. Amino acids: CASSFTGEADTQYF.

Only a few counts were recorded for this clonotype. The rearrangement links TRBV20-1 to TRBJ2-7; tentative D call: TRBD1 (6 bases). Germline V gene data show CDR1 as DFQATT and CDR2 as SNEGSKA (reference sequence). V lost 3 bases and J 2 bases, leaving 20 bases between the germline ends. The CDR3 sequence is 16 residues long. CDR3 amino acids: CSASFQKGQTTYEQYF. The CDR3, as DNA: TGCAGTGCTAGTTTCCAAAAGGGACAAACGACCTACGAGCAGTACTTC.

The chain joins TRBV5-1 to TRBJ2-7, with 9 bases identical to TRBD2. Germline V gives CDR1 SGHRS, CDR2 YFSETQ. The V gene end was trimmed by 4 bases and the J gene end by 3 bases; junction bases not matched to a gene: 11. The CDR3 runs 16 residues. CDR3 DNA: TGCGCCAGCAGCCCGTGGGGGGTGACTAGCGGCTACGAGCAGTACTTC. This gives the protein CASSPWGVTSGYEQYF.

The sample holds a few counts of this clonotype. The V call is TRBV15, the J call TRBJ2-7, with D perhaps assigned TRBD1 or TRBD2 (5 bases each). Germline V gives CDR1 LNHNV, CDR2 YYDKDF (reference sequence). The CDR3 extends over 14 amino acids. Trimming shortened V by 3 bases and J by 4 bases, and 13 bases separated the two germline ends. CDR3 residues: CATSSEGRVYEQYF. CDR3 DNA: TGTGCCACCAGCAGTGAGGGCAGGGTGTACGAGCAGTACTTC.

This rearrangement joins TRBV2 to TRBJ2-3; weak D call: TRBD2 (6 bases). From germline, CDR1 is SNHLY and CDR2 FYNNEI. V was shortened by 4 bases and J by 2 bases, with 13 bases between the two germline ends. This CDR3 region has 15 residues. CDR3 residues: CASSVAGRSTDTQYF. CDR3 sequence (DNA): TGTGCCAGCAGTGTGGCGGGGCGGTCCACAGATACGCAGTATTTT.

The chain recombines TRBV11-3 with TRBJ2-7; 15 nucleotides align to TRBD2. Germline-derived CDR1 and CDR2 are SGHNT and YENEEA. This CDR3 region has 21 residues. The junction had 18 bases not matched to a gene; V was cut back by 4 bases and J by 2 bases. CDR3 protein: CASSSPPGLAGGQTNTYEQYF. CDR3 in DNA: TGTGCCAGCAGCTCACCACCGGGACTAGCGGGAGGTCAGACCAACACCTACGAGCAGTACTTC.

At least ten counts were recorded for this clonotype. This sequence joins TRBV7-9 and TRBJ2-5; 7 bases match TRBD1. Trimming at V came to 5 bases and at J to 4 bases, leaving 13 bases not matched to a gene. CDR1 and CDR2 (germline): SEHNR, FQNEAQ (reference sequence). The CDR3 runs 16 residues. The CDR3 DNA reads as TGTGCCAGCAGCCCACCGAGGGGGCGAGAAGGAGAGACCCAGTACTTC. This gives the protein CASSPPRGREGETQYF.

The gene calls are TRBV5-6 and TRBJ2-1; 7 bases agree with TRBD1. Germline CDR1 is SGHDT and CDR2 is YYEEEE. The CDR3 is made up of 14 amino acids. The junction had 7 bases not matched to a gene; V was cut back by 5 bases and J by 5 bases. CDR3 bases: TGTGCCAGCAGTCCGGGACAGATAAACAATGAGCAGTTCTTC. This sequence encodes CASSPGQINNEQFF.